The subject of this entry is one T cell receptor beta chain. Its target is not known. The entry originates in a study of CD8 T cells in ankylosing spondylitis. General study results and limits: Disease-linked clones bore a CD8+ phenotype and were relatively rare in peripheral blood. Within ankylosing spondylitis blood, a TCR beta motif made up of eight or nine highly homologous variants appeared to be characteristic. Some of the motif variants had earlier been found in reactive arthritis patients' fluid and blood.

V lost 6 bases and J lost 5, with 9 bases in between. This CDR3 has 12 residues. In germline, CDR1 is MDHEN, CDR2 SYDVKM. Researchers built TCR beta libraries using quantitative 5'-RACE with molecular barcodes. TCRdb reanalysed the 5' RACE reads using MiXCR and keeps one entry per CDR3 protein. The sample consists of more than 250,000 distinct CDR3 sequences, 7% to 9% of them appearing once. The specimen was blood, either unsorted or a sorted T cell fraction (not recorded which). This TCR was recovered from a male donor with ankylosing spondylitis. The chain recombines TRBV28 with TRBJ2-3; a possible D gene is TRBD1 (5 bases). The chain's CDR3 is CASRGPVDTQYF. CDR3 DNA sequence: TGTGCCAGCAGGGGGCCTGTAGATACGCAGTATTTT.